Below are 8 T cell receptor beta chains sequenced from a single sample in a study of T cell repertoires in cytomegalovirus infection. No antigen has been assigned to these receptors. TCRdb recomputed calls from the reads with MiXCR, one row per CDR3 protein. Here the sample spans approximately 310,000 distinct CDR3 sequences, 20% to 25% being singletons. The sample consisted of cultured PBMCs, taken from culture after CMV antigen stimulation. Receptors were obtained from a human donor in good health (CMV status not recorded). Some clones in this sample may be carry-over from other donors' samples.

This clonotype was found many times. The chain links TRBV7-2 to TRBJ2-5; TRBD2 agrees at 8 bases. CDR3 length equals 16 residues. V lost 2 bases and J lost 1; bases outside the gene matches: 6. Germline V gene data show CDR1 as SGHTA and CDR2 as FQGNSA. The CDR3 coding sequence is TGTGCCAGCAGCTTAATACTAGCGGATTTCCAAGAGACCCAGTACTTC. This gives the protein CASSLILADFQETQYF.

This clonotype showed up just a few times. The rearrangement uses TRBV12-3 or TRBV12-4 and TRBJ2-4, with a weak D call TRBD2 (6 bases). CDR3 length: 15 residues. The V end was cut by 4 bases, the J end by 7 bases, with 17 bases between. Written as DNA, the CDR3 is TGTGCCAGCAGTTCGTATGAGGGCGGGGCGAACATTCAGTACTTC. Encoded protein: CASSSYEGGANIQYF.

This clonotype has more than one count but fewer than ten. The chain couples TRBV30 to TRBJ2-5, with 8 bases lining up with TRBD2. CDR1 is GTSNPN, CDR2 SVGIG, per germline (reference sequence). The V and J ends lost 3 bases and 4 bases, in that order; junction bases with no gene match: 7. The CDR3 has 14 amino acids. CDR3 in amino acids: CAWRAAGVLETQYF. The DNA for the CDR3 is TGTGCCTGGAGAGCAGCGGGAGTTTTAGAGACCCAGTACTTC.

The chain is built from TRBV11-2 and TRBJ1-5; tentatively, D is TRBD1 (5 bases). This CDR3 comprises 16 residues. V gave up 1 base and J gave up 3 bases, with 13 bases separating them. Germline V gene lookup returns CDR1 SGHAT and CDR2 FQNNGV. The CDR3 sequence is CASSLAGAGSNQPQHF. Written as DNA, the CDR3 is TGTGCCAGCAGCTTAGCCGGTGCAGGGTCCAATCAGCCCCAGCATTTT.

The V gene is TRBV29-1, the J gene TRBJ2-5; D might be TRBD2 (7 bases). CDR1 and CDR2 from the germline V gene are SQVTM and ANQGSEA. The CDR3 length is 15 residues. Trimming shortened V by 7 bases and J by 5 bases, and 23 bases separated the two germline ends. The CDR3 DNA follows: TGCAGCGCGGACTCAGGGCAGGGGCGGGGGGAGACCCAGTACTTC. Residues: CSADSGQGRGETQYF.

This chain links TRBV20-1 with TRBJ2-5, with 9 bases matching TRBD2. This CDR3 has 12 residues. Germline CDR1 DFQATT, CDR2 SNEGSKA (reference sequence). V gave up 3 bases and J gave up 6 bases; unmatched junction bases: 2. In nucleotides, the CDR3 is TGCAGTGCTAGTGGACTAGCGAAGACCCAGTACTTC. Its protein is CSASGLAKTQYF.

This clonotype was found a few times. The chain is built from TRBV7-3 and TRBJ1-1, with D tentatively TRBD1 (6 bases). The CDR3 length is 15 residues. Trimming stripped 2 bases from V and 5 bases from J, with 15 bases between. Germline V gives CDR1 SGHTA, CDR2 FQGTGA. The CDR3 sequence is CASSLQGPRVTEAFF. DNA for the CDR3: TGTGCCAGCAGCTTACAGGGGCCAAGGGTGACTGAAGCTTTCTTT.

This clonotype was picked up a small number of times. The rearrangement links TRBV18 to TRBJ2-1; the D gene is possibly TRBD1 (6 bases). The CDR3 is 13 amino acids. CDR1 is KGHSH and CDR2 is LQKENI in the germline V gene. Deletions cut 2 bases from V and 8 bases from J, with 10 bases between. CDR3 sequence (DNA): TGTGCCAGCTCACCAGCAGGGGTGGATGAGCAGTTCTTC. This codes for CASSPAGVDEQFF.